The 9 T cell receptor beta chains reported below all come from one sample, sequenced in a study of blood T cell repertoires in COVID-19. The repertoire was sequenced with immunoSEQ multiplex PCR; TCRdb's copy has only in-frame clones and lacks some. The sample shows about 350,000 clones, 75% to 90% of them seen only once. The sequencing input was peripheral blood. These receptors were obtained from an older woman with COVID-19, enrolled during active disease.

V usage is TRBV5-8 and J usage is TRBJ1-5, with D uncertain. Germline V gives CDR1 SGHTS, CDR2 YDEGEE. This CDR3 region has 14 residues. The ends were cut back, 1 base at V and 4 bases at J, with 9 bases in the middle. The CDR3 DNA reads TGTGCCAGCAGCTTGTGGCTCACGAATCAGCCCCAGCATTTT. Encoded protein: CASSLWLTNQPQHF.

This clone was counted a single time. The rearrangement joins TRBV6-5 to TRBJ2-5, with D possibly TRBD1 on 5 matching bases. Per germline, CDR1 MNHEY and CDR2 SVGAGI. With 10 bases removed from V and 0 bases from J, the gap between germline ends came to 9 bases. The CDR3 totals 12 residues. CDR3 DNA: TGTGCCAATACAGGTGACCAAGAGACCCAGTACTTC. Amino acids: CANTGDQETQYF.

The CDR3, as DNA: TGTGCCAGCAGCCAAGATACGGGGTACACCGGGGAGCTGTTTTTT. Protein sequence: CASSQDTGYTGELFF. This chain connects TRBV3-1 (or the pseudogene TRBV3-2) to TRBJ2-2, with a tentative D call TRBD2 (5 bases). Germline-derived CDR1 and CDR2 are LGHDT and YNNKEL (reference sequence). The CDR3 has 15 amino acids. V was shortened by 0 bases and J by 3 bases, with 8 bases between the two germline ends.

The CDR3 sequence: CASSFQVANYGYTF. For the CDR3, the DNA is TGCGCCAGCAGCTTTCAGGTCGCTAACTATGGCTACACCTTC. The chain employs TRBV5-1 and TRBJ1-2; D is undetermined. The CDR3 runs 14 residues. Germline CDR1 is SGHRS and CDR2 is YFSETQ. Trimming shortened V by 2 bases and J by 0 bases, and 8 bases separated the two germline ends.

The J gene is TRBJ1-1, the V gene TRBV7-9; 10 nucleotides line up with TRBD1. V was clipped by 5 bases and J by 9 bases; unmatched bases: 6. Germline V gene lookup returns CDR1 SEHNR and CDR2 FQNEAQ (reference sequence). CDR3 length equals 13 residues. CDR3 in amino acids: CASSPGQGEKAFF. The CDR3 DNA is TGTGCCAGCAGCCCAGGACAGGGGGAGAAAGCTTTCTTT.

The V call is TRBV9, the J call TRBJ2-7; the D gene is possibly TRBD2 (6 bases). With 4 bases removed from V and 4 bases from J, the gap between germline ends came to 18 bases. The germline gives CDR1 SGDLS, CDR2 YYNGEE. This CDR3 region has 15 residues. The CDR3 loop reads CASSLGGSGAYEQYF. CDR3 nucleotides: TGTGCCAGCAGCCTAGGCGGTAGCGGAGCTTACGAGCAGTACTTC.

This clone was seen a few times. V and J are TRBV27 and TRBJ1-6; D gene unclear. Germline lookup yields CDR1 MNHEY and CDR2 SMNVEV (reference sequence). This CDR3 is built from 16 residues. V shed 3 bases and J shed 7 bases, with 16 bases lying between them. CDR3 loop: CASSFRSPGGNSPLHF. DNA of the CDR3: TGTGCCAGCAGTTTTAGGTCCCCTGGCGGGAATTCACCCCTCCACTTT.

The count of this clone is one. This chain joins TRBV24-1 and TRBJ2-3; 10 bases agree with TRBD2. The CDR3 runs 14 residues. Germline lookup yields CDR1 KGHDR and CDR2 SFDVKD. J lost 4 bases, V lost 7 bases, and 4 bases had no gene match. This chain's CDR3 is CATRDSGGSDTQYF. In nucleotides, the CDR3 is TGTGCCACCAGAGATAGCGGGGGGTCAGATACGCAGTATTTT.

V usage is TRBV6-5 and J usage is TRBJ2-7, with 7 bases fitting TRBD1. V lost 8 bases and J lost 7; bases outside the gene matches: 11. CDR1 and CDR2 (germline): MNHEY, SVGAGI. The CDR3 loop spans 13 amino acids. Written as DNA, the CDR3 is TGTGCCAGCCTCCGACAGGGATTGGAAGAGCAGTACTTC. This translates into CASLRQGLEEQYF.